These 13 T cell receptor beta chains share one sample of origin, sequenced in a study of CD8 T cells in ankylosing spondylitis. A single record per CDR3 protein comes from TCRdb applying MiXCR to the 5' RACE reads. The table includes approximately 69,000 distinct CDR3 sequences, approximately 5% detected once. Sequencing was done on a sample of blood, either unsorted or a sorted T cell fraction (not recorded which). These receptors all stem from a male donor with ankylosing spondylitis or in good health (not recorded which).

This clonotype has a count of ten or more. CDR3 amino acids: CASSRMDTVGIENTEAFF. DNA of the CDR3: TGTGCCAGCAGCCGTATGGACACCGTGGGAATTGAGAACACTGAAGCTTTCTTT. The chain employs TRBV28 and TRBJ1-1, with D possibly being TRBD1 (5 bases). The CDR3 covers 18 residues. Trimming pared 6 bases from V and 1 base from J, leaving 24 bases between. Germline V gives CDR1 MDHEN, CDR2 SYDVKM.

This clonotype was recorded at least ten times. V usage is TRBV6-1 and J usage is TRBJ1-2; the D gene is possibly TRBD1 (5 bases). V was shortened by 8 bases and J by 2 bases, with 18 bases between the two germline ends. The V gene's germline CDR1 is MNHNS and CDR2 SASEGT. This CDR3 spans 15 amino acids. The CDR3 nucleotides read TGTGCCAGCCGAACCCGGGACGCAAAAAACTATGGCTACACCTTC. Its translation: CASRTRDAKNYGYTF.

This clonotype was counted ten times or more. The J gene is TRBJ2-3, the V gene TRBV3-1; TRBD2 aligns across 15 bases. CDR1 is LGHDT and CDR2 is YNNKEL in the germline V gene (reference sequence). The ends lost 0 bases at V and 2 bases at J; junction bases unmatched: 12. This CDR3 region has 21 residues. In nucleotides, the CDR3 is TGTGCCAGCAGCCAAGAGCACACCGGGACTAGCGGGGGGCCCGTCACAGATACGCAGTATTTT. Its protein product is CASSQEHTGTSGGPVTDTQYF.

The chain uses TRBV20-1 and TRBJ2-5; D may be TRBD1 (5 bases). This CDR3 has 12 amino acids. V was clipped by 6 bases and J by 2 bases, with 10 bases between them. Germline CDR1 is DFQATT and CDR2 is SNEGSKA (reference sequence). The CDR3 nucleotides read TGCAGTGCCCTTAGGGGTCAAGAGACCCAGTACTTC. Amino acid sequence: CSALRGQETQYF.

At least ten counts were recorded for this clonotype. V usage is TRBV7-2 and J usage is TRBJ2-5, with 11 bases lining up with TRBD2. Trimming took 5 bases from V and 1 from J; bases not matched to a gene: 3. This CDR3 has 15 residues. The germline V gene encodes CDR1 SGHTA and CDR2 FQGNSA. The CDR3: CASSRLAGPQETQYF. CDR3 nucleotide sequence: TGTGCCAGCAGCAGACTAGCGGGGCCCCAAGAGACCCAGTACTTC.

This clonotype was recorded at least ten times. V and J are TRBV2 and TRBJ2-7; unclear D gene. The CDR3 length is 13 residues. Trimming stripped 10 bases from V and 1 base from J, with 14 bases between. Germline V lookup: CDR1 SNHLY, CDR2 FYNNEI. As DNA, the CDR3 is TGTGCCATCCGGGCCGCCAAATCCTACGAGCAGTACTTC. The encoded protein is CAIRAAKSYEQYF. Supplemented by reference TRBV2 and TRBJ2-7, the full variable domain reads EPEVTQTPSHQVTQMGQEVILRCVPISNHLYFYWYRQILGQKVEFLVSFYNNEISEKSEIFDDQFSVERPDGSNFTLKIRSTKLEDSAMYFCAIRAAKSYEQYFGPGTRLTVT.

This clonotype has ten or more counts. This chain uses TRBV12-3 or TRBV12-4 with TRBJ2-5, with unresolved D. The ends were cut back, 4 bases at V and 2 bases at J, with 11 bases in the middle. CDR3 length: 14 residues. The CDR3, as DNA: TGTGCCAGCAGTTATCCGCGGTTACAAGAGACCCAGTACTTC. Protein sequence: CASSYPRLQETQYF.

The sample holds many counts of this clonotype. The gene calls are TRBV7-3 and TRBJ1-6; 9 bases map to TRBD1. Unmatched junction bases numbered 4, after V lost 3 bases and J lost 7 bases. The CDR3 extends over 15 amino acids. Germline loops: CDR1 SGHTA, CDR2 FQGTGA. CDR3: CASSFEQGANSPLHF. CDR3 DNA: TGTGCCAGCAGCTTTGAACAGGGGGCCAATTCACCCCTCCACTTT.

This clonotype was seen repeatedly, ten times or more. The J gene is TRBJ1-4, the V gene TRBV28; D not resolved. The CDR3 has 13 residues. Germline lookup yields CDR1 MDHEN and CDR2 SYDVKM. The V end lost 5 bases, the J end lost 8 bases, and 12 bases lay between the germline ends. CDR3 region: CASSLRVIEKLFF. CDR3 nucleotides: TGTGCCAGCAGTCTTCGAGTAATCGAAAAACTGTTTTTT.

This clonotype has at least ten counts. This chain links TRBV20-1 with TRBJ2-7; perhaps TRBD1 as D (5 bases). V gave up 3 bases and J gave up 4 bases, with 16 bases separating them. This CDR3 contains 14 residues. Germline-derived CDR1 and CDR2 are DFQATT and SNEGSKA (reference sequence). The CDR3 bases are TGCAGTGCTAGGATCCGACCGACAGATTACGAGCAGTACTTC. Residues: CSARIRPTDYEQYF.

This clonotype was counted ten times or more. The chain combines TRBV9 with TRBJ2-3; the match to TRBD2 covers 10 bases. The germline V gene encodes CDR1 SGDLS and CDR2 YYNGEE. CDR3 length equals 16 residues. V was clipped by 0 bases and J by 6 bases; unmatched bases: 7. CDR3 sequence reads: CASSVGSSGGGDTQYF. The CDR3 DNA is TGTGCCAGCAGCGTAGGTTCTAGCGGGGGCGGGGATACGCAGTATTTT.

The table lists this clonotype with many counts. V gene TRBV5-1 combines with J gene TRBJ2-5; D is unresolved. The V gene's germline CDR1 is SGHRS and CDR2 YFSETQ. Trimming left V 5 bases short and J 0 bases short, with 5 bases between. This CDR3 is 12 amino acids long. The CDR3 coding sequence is TGCGCCAGCAGACTGTACCAAGAGACCCAGTACTTC. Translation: CASRLYQETQYF.

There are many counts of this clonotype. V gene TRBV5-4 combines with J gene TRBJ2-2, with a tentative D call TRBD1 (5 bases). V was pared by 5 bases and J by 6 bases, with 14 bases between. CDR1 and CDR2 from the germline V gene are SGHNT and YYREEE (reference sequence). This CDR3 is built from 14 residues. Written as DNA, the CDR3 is TGTGCCAGCAGTTTTCAGGGCGGATCCGGGGAGCTGTTTTTT. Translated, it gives CASSFQGGSGELFF.